The 8 T cell receptor beta chains reported below all come from one sample, sequenced in a study of monozygotic twins with inflammatory bowel disease. TCRdb re-called the 5' RACE reads and catalogs CDR3 proteins one per entry, DNA excluded. The listing contains more than 85,000 distinct CDR3 sequences. The sample consisted of blood. The receptors come from a human donor with ulcerative colitis or Crohn's disease, or a healthy co-twin of an affected twin (not recorded which).

This rearrangement joins TRBV6-6 to TRBJ1-1; the TCRdb call, TRBD1, lacks DNA for checking. Germline-derived CDR1 and CDR2 are MNHNY and SVGAGI (reference sequence). The CDR3 spans 14 residues. The CDR3 spells CASSPRQGGTEAFF.

The chain recombines TRBV18 with TRBJ2-3; without DNA, the TCRdb call of TRBD2 cannot be checked. Germline values: CDR1 KGHSH, CDR2 LQKENI. This CDR3 is built from 16 residues. CDR3 loop: CASSPVDLTSTDTQYF.

The J gene is TRBJ2-3, the V gene TRBV7-9. The CDR3 spans 14 residues. CDR1 and CDR2 from the germline V gene are SEHNR and FQNEAQ (reference sequence). Here the CDR3 reads CASSLADRTDTQYF.

The gene calls are TRBV7-7 and TRBJ2-5; TCRdb's assignment of TRBD2 cannot be checked, as there is no DNA. CDR3 length equals 13 residues. The V gene's germline CDR1 is SSHAT and CDR2 FNYEAQ (reference sequence). The CDR3 region is CASSSWREETQYF.

V and J are TRBV18 and TRBJ2-5; TCRdb picks TRBD1, but there is no DNA to check that call. This CDR3 is built from 16 residues. The germline gives CDR1 KGHSH, CDR2 LQKENI. CDR3 sequence reads: CASSPRQGTHHETQYF.

The chain recombines TRBV20-1 with TRBJ1-4; TCRdb outputs TRBD1, but without DNA this stays unchecked. This CDR3 region has 13 residues. Per the germline V gene, CDR1 is DFQATT and CDR2 is SNEGSKA (reference sequence). The CDR3 protein is CSASGTVNEKLFF.

The chain links TRBV7-3 to TRBJ1-1. The CDR3 runs 14 residues. CDR1 and CDR2 from the germline V gene are SGHTA and FQGTGA. The CDR3 loop is CASSLTGGVTEAFF.

This chain joins TRBV29-1 and TRBJ1-2; TCRdb names TRBD1, which stays unverified in the absence of DNA. The CDR3 totals 13 residues. Germline V gene data show CDR1 as SQVTM and CDR2 as ANQGSEA. The CDR3 loop reads CSDSTGDGYGYTF.